The rows below give T cell receptor beta chains drawn from one sample of a study of regulatory T cells in long-lasting Graves disease. One entry per CDR3 protein results from TCRdb running MiXCR on the multiplex PCR reads. The data contain 360,000 or so distinct CDR3 sequences, roughly 20% of them singletons. The sample here was peripheral blood mononuclear cells (PBMCs), taken when the disease was refractory, from a patient treated with antithyroid drugs. The receptors were sampled from a woman aged 40 to 55 with Graves disease. Both conserved end residues are part of each CDR3. A D gene is named only where the DNA matches it firmly.

CDR3aa	d_gene	v_gene	len
CASQGQGGEQYF	TRBD1	TRBV2	12
CASSEGLAGEGSEQFF	TRBD2	TRBV2	16
CASSYSTQQTPEAQYF	NA	TRBV6-2/TRBV6-3	16
CASSQDSAQTGNTIYF	NA	TRBV11-2	16
CASGQGLGSGYTF	TRBD1	TRBV28	13
CASSVRPGAPTEAFF	NA	TRBV9	15
CASSDAGGQPQHF	NA	TRBV9	13
CASGTYLHHEQYF	NA	TRBV27	13
CASRPFVRTSGTGELFF	TRBD2	TRBV28	17
CASSLDQFTATGELFF	NA	TRBV11-2	16
CASSFGQGGAEAFF	TRBD1	TRBV27	14
CANSLRDYGRETQYF	TRBD2	TRBV6-2/TRBV6-3	15
CASSYSTGKVMGSNQPQHF	NA	TRBV6-5	19
CSAKQGMGNQPQHF	NA	TRBV20-1	14
CAWSKRAGNTEAFF	NA	TRBV30	14
CASSDRGRLETQYF	TRBD1	TRBV6-1	14
CASTQGSEPYYGYTF	NA	TRBV28	15
CSGSATGGGTDTQYF	TRBD1	TRBV20-1	15
CASSWGLRGTEAFF	NA	TRBV12-3/TRBV12-4	14
CASTIGNQPQHF	NA	TRBV19	12
CASSPPGTGEKLFF	NA	TRBV18	14
CAIRGSGGWNTGELFF	NA	TRBV10-3	16
CASSHIRKFTSYEQYF	NA	TRBV11-2	16
CSAPPIGTGDEAFF	TRBD1	TRBV20-1	14
CATSREGEVDTQYF	NA	TRBV15	14
CAWSGVQGRAETQYF	NA	TRBV30	15
CASSTPNSPLHF	NA	TRBV7-2	12
CASSPRRDSRIPIAKNIQYF	TRBD1	TRBV28	20
CSASDRGRDTGELFF	TRBD1	TRBV20-1	15